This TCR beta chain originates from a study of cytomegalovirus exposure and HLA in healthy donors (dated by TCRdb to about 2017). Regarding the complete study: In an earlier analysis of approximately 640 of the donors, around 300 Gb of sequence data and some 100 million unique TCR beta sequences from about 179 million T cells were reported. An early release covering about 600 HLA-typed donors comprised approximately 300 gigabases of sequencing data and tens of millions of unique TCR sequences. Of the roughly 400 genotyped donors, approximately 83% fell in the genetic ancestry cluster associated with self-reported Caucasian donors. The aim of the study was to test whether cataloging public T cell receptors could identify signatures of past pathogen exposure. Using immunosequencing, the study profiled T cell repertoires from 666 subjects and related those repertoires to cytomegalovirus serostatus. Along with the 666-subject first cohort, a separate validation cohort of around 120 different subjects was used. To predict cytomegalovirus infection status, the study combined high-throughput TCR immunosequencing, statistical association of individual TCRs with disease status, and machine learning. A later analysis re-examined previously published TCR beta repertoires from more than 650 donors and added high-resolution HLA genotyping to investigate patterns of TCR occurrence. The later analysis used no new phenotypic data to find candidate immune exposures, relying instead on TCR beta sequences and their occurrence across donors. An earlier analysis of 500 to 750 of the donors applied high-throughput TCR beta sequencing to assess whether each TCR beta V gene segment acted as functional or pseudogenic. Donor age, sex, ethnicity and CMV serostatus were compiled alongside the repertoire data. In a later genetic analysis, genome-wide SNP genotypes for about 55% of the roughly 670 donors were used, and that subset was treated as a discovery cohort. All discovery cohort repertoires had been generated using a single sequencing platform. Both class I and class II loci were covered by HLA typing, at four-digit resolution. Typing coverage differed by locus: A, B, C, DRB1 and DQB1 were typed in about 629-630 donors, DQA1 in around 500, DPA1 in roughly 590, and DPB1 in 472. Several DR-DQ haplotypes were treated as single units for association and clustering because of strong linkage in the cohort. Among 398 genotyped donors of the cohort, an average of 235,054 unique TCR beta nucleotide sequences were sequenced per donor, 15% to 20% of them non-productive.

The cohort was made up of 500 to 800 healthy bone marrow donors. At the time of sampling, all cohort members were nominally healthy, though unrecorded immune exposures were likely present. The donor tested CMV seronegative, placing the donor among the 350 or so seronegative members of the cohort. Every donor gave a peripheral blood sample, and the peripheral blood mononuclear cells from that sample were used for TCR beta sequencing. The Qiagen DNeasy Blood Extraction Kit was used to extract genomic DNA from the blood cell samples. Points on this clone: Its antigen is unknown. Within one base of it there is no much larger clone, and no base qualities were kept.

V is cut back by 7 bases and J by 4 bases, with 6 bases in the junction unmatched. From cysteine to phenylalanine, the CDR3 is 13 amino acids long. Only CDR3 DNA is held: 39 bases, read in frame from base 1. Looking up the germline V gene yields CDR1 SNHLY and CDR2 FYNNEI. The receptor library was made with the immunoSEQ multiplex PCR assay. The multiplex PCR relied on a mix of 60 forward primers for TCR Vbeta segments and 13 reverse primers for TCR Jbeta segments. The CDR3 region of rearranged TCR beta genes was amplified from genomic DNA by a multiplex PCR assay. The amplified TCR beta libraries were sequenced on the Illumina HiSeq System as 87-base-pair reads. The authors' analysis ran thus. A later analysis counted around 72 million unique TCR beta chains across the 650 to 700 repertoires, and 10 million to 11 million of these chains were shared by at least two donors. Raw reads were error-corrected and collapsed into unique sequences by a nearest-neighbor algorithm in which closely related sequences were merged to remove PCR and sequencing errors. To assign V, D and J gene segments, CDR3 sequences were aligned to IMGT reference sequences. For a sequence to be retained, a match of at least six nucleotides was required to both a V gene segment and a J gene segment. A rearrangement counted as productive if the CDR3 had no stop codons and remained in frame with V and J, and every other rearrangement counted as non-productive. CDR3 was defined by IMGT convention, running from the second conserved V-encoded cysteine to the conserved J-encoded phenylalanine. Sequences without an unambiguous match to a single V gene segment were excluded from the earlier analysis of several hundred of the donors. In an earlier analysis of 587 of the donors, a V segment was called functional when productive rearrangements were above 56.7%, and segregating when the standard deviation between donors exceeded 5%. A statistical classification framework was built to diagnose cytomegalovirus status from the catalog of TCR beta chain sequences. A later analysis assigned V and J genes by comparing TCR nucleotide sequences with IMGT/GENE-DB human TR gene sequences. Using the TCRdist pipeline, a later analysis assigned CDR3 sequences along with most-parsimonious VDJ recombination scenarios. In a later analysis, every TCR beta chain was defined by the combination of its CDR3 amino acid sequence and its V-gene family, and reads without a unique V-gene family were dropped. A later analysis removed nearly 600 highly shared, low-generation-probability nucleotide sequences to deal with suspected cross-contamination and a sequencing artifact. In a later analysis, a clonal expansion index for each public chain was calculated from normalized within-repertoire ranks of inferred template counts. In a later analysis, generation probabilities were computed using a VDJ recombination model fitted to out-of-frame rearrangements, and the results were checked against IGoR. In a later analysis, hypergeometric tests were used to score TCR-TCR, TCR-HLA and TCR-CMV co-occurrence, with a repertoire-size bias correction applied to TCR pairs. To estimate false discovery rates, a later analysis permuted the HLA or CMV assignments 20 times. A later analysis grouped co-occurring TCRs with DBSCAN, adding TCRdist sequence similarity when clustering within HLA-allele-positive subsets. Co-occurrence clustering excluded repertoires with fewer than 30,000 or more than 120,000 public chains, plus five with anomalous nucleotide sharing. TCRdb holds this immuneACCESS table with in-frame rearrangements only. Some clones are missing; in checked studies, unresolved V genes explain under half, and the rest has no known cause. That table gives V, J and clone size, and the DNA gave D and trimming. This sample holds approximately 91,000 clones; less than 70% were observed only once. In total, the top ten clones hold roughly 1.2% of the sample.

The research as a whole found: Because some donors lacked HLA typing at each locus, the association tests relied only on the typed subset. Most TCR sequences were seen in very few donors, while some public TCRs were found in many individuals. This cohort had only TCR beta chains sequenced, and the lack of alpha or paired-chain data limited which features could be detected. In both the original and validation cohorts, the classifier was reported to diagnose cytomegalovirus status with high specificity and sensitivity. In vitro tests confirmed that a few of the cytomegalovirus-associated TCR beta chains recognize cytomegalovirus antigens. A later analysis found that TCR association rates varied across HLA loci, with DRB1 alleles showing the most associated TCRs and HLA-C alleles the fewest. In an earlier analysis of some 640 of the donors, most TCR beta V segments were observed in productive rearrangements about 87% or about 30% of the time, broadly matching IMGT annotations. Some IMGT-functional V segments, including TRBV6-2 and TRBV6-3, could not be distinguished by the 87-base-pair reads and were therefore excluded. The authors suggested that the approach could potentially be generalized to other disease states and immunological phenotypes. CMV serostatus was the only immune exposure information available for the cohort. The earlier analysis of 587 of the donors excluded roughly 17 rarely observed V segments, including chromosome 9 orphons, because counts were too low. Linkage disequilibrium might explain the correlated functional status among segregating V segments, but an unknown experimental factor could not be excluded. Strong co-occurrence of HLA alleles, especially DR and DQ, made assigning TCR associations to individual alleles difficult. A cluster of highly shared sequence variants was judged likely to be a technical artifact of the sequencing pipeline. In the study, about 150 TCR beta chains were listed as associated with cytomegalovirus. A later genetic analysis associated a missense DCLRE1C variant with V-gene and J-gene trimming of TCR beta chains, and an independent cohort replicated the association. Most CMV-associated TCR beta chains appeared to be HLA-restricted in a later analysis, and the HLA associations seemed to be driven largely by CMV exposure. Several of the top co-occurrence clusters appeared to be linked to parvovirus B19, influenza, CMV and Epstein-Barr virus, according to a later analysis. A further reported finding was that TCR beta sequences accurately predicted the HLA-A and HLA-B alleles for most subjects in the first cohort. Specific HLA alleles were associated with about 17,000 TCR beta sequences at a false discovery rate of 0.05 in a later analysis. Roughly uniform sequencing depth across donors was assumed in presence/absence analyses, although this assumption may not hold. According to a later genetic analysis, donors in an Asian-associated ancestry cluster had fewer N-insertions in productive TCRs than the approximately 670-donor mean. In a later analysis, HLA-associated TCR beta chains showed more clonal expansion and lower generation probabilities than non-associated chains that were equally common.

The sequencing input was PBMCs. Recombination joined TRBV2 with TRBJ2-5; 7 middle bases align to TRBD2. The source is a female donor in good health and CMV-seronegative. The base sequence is TGTGCCAGCACTTGGGGGGGAAGAGAGACCCAGTACTTC. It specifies CASTWGGRETQYF.